The 28 T cell receptor beta chains listed next were all sequenced from one sample in a study of cytomegalovirus exposure and HLA in healthy donors. Sequenced by immunoSEQ multiplex PCR; TCRdb stores in-frame clones only, minus some. The top ten hold approximately 8.7% of the sample, which has over 110,000 clones, around 87% seen once. The specimen was PBMCs. Every receptor here comes from a man aged 18 to 30 in good health and CMV-seropositive.

The chain carries TRBV30 and TRBJ2-1; 11 nucleotides match TRBD2. Germline V gene data show CDR1 as GTSNPN and CDR2 as SVGIG (reference sequence). The CDR3 is 14 amino acids. V lost 5 bases, J lost 7 bases, and 7 bases stayed unmatched. The CDR3, as DNA: TGTGCCTGGCTTGTGACTAGCGGGGTGAATGAGCAGTTCTTC. Translating gives CAWLVTSGVNEQFF.

The chain links TRBV19 to TRBJ1-4; a possible D gene is TRBD1 (6 bases). Germline V gives CDR1 LNHDA, CDR2 SQIVND (reference sequence). The V gene lost 5 bases and the J gene lost 8 bases, with 21 bases spanning the gap. The CDR3 covers 16 residues. The CDR3 region is CASSQKRDIPKEKLFF. In DNA, the CDR3 is TGTGCCAGTAGTCAGAAACGGGACATACCAAAGGAAAAACTGTTTTTT. The entire variable domain, with the rest obtained from reference TRBV19 and TRBJ1-4, is as follows: DGGITQSPKYLFRKEGQNVTLSCEQNLNHDAMYWYRQDPGQGLRLIYYSQIVNDFQKGDIAEGYSVSREKKESFPLTVTSAQKNPTAFYLCASSQKRDIPKEKLFFGSGTQLSVL.

This clone occurred once. This rearrangement joins TRBV5-1 to TRBJ2-3; 8 bases are shared with TRBD1. V lost 2 bases, J lost 0 bases, and 5 bases stayed unmatched. CDR1 is SGHRS, CDR2 YFSETQ, per germline. The CDR3 has 16 residues. CDR3 region: CASSFGQGPSTDTQYF. Here the CDR3 DNA reads TGCGCCAGCAGCTTTGGACAGGGCCCTAGCACAGATACGCAGTATTTT.

This chain joins TRBV25-1 and TRBJ1-2; D is unresolved. This CDR3 contains 15 residues. Germline values: CDR1 MGHDK, CDR2 SYGVNS. V was clipped by 6 bases and J by 2 bases, with 16 bases between them. The CDR3 bases are TGTGCCAGCAGCAAGCGAGGGAACCACAACTATGGCTACACCTTC. It is translated as CASSKRGNHNYGYTF.

The CDR3 spells CASSLGGPYNEQFF. The CDR3 DNA follows: TGTGCCAGCAGCTTGGGCGGTCCCTACAATGAGCAGTTCTTC. The rearrangement joins TRBV5-4 to TRBJ2-1; no firm D call. This CDR3 is 14 amino acids long. CDR1 and CDR2 from the germline V gene are SGHNT and YYREEE (reference sequence). With 0 bases removed from V and 2 bases from J, the gap between germline ends came to 6 bases.

The rearrangement links TRBV6-4 to TRBJ2-3; 12 nucleotides align to TRBD2. Losses at the gene ends were 6 bases for V and 4 bases for J; bases not matched to a gene: 5. The germline gives CDR1 MRHNA, CDR2 SNTAGT. The CDR3 loop spans 15 amino acids. CDR3 sequence: CASSSLAGGPDTQYF. DNA for the CDR3: TGTGCCAGCAGCTCGCTAGCGGGGGGGCCAGATACGCAGTATTTT.

In this sample, this clone turned up once. The chain joins TRBV9 to TRBJ1-3; 12 bases match TRBD1. V lost 3 bases to trimming and J lost 4 bases; unmatched junction nucleotides: 8. From germline, CDR1 is SGDLS and CDR2 YYNGEE. The CDR3 runs to 17 residues. The CDR3, as DNA: TGTGCCAGCAGCGACCGGGACAGGGGGCGGGCGGGAAACACCATATATTTT. It specifies CASSDRDRGRAGNTIYF.

The chain links TRBV6-5 to TRBJ1-1, with D hard to call. Germline loops: CDR1 MNHEY, CDR2 SVGAGI. This CDR3 is built from 15 residues. Trimming took 0 bases from V and 3 from J, leaving 11 bases between them. Here the CDR3 reads CASSYSRPGDTEAFF. DNA of the CDR3: TGTGCCAGCAGTTACTCGCGGCCGGGAGACACTGAAGCTTTCTTT.

The V call is TRBV2, the J call TRBJ1-1; D is possibly TRBD1 (5 bases). Germline CDR1 reads SNHLY; CDR2 reads FYNNEI. Trimming left V 7 bases short and J 4 bases short, with 10 bases between. The CDR3 has 12 residues. The CDR3 coding sequence is TGTGCCAGCAAAGCAGGGTTCACTGAAGCTTTCTTT. Translated: CASKAGFTEAFF. Filled out from reference TRBV2 and TRBJ1-1, the complete variable domain reads EPEVTQTPSHQVTQMGQEVILRCVPISNHLYFYWYRQILGQKVEFLVSFYNNEISEKSEIFDDQFSVERPDGSNFTLKIRSTKLEDSAMYFCASKAGFTEAFFGQGTRLTVV.

V gene TRBV5-4 combines with J gene TRBJ2-5; the D gene is possibly TRBD1 (8 bases). The CDR3 consists of 13 residues. Germline CDR1 SGHNT, CDR2 YYREEE (reference sequence). Trimming took off 4 bases at V and 5 bases at J, with 12 bases between the two ends. DNA of the CDR3: TGTGCCAGCAGCCAACAGGGGGGGGAGACCCAGTACTTC. Translating it yields CASSQQGGETQYF.

This clone was detected only once. The chain combines TRBV14 with TRBJ2-7, with D possibly TRBD1 on 5 matching bases. CDR1 and CDR2 (germline): SGHDN, FVKESK. CDR3 length: 15 residues. Trimming cost V 3 bases and J 4 bases, with 16 bases left between them. CDR3 amino acids: CASSQTSGWSYEQYF. The CDR3 nucleotides are TGTGCCAGCAGCCAGACCTCAGGGTGGTCGTACGAGCAGTACTTC. Combining the CDR3 with reference TRBV14 and TRBJ2-7 gives the whole variable domain EAGVTQFPSHSVIEKGQTVTLRCDPISGHDNLYWYRRVMGKEIKFLLHFVKESKQDESGMPNNRFLAERTGGTYSTLKVQPAELEDSGVYFCASSQTSGWSYEQYFGPGTRLTVT.

The V call is TRBV27, the J call TRBJ1-6, with 7 bases matching TRBD1. The CDR3 length is 14 residues. CDR1 is MNHEY, CDR2 SMNVEV, per germline (reference sequence). V shed 5 bases and J 8 bases; nucleotides not matched to a gene: 6. Here the CDR3 DNA reads TGTGCCAGCAGTCCTACACAGGGGTATTCACCCCTCCACTTT. Protein: CASSPTQGYSPLHF.

This chain links TRBV6-1 with TRBJ2-7; 11 bases are shared with TRBD2. The germline V gene encodes CDR1 MNHNS and CDR2 SASEGT. The CDR3 runs to 15 residues. The V gene end was trimmed by 7 bases and the J gene end by 1 base; junction bases not matched to a gene: 6. CDR3 bases: TGTGCCAGCAATTTACGACTAGCGGGATCCTACGAGCAGTACTTC. This sequence encodes CASNLRLAGSYEQYF.

V and J are TRBV2 and TRBJ1-4; TRBD1 aligns across 12 bases. The CDR3 runs 17 residues. Unmatched junction bases numbered 9, after V lost 7 bases and J lost 3 bases. The V gene's germline CDR1 is SNHLY and CDR2 FYNNEI. The CDR3 DNA follows: TGTGCCAGCACCCGAGAGGGACAGGGGGCGTCTAATGAAAAACTGTTTTTT. This encodes CASTREGQGASNEKLFF.

The chain combines TRBV27 with TRBJ2-7; maybe TRBD1 (5 bases). The CDR3 extends over 13 amino acids. In germline, CDR1 is MNHEY, CDR2 SMNVEV (reference sequence). V lost 6 bases and J lost 3, with 12 bases in between. DNA of the CDR3: TGTGCCAGCAGCAAAGACAGATACTACGAGCAGTACTTC. Its protein product is CASSKDRYYEQYF.

The rearrangement uses TRBV5-4 and TRBJ1-2; TRBD1 agrees at 11 bases. Losses at the gene ends were 4 bases for V and 8 bases for J; bases not matched to a gene: 7. CDR1 is SGHNT, CDR2 YYREEE, per germline (reference sequence). This CDR3 has 14 amino acids. In DNA form, the CDR3 reads TGTGCCAGCAGCCCGGACAGGGGGCAACAAGGCTACACCTTC. Its translation is CASSPDRGQQGYTF.

The rearrangement joins TRBV11-3 to TRBJ2-2; maybe TRBD2 (6 bases). V lost 5 bases and J lost 0, with 10 bases in between. The germline gives CDR1 SGHNT, CDR2 YENEEA. The CDR3 runs 15 residues. The CDR3 DNA reads TGTGCCAGCAGCCCAGGAGGGCCGAACACCGGGGAGCTGTTTTTT. Amino acid sequence: CASSPGGPNTGELFF.

V gene TRBV6-1 combines with J gene TRBJ2-3; a weak D match, TRBD2 (6 bases). CDR3 length equals 15 residues. Germline values: CDR1 MNHNS, CDR2 SASEGT. Trimming pared 6 bases from V and 2 bases from J, leaving 15 bases between. Here the CDR3 DNA reads TGTGCCAGCAGCTCCGGCGCGGGGACCACAGATACGCAGTATTTT. Protein sequence: CASSSGAGTTDTQYF.

This rearrangement joins TRBV6-5 to TRBJ1-1; no definite D call. Trimming left V 0 bases short and J 2 bases short, with 7 bases between. This CDR3 has 14 residues. Germline CDR1 reads MNHEY; CDR2 reads SVGAGI. This CDR3 is CASSYSSRNTEAFF. Here the CDR3 DNA reads TGTGCCAGCAGTTACTCGAGCCGAAACACTGAAGCTTTCTTT.

The chain is built from TRBV6-6 and TRBJ1-1; 12 bases agree with TRBD1. Trimming at V came to 6 bases and at J to 8 bases, leaving 13 bases not matched to a gene. The germline V gene encodes CDR1 MNHNY and CDR2 SVGAGI (reference sequence). This CDR3 comprises 16 residues. CDR3 nucleotide sequence: TGTGCCAGCAGCCCCAGCCGGGACAGGGGGCTACAAGAAGCTTTCTTT. Translated: CASSPSRDRGLQEAFF.

The chain employs TRBV6-5 and TRBJ2-3, with D perhaps TRBD1 (5 bases). CDR1 MNHEY and CDR2 SVGAGI come from the germline V gene. This CDR3 has 13 residues. V was clipped by 6 bases and J by 3 bases, with 10 bases between them. CDR3 bases: TGTGCCAGCAGAGGGGCAGGGACAGATACGCAGTATTTT. Translated: CASRGAGTDTQYF.

This clone appeared a single time. The rearrangement uses TRBV10-3 and TRBJ1-1, with TRBD1 identical over 7 bases. There are 15 residues in the CDR3. The V segment lost 5 bases and the J segment 3 bases; nucleotides outside the gene matches: 9. Looked up from germline, CDR1 is ENHRY and CDR2 is SYGVKD. In nucleotides, the CDR3 is TGTGCCATCAGTCCCAAAACAGGGGCTTACACTGAAGCTTTCTTT. Encoded protein: CAISPKTGAYTEAFF.

The rearrangement links TRBV7-9 to TRBJ2-1; 8 nucleotides line up with TRBD2. Germline V lookup: CDR1 SEHNR, CDR2 FQNEAQ (reference sequence). The CDR3 has 14 residues. The V and J ends lost 7 bases and 1 base, in that order; junction bases with no gene match: 3. This chain's CDR3 is CASTQRESYNEQFF. Here the CDR3 DNA reads TGTGCCAGCACCCAGCGGGAGTCCTACAATGAGCAGTTCTTC.

This clone appeared a single time. J is TRBJ1-2 and V is TRBV6-1; unclear D gene. Germline V gene data show CDR1 as MNHNS and CDR2 as SASEGT. CDR3 length equals 15 residues. V lost 6 bases to trimming and J lost 0 bases, with 14 bases between them. The CDR3 bases are TGTGCCAGCAGAGTGCGGAGCCAGACTAACTATGGCTACACCTTC. Translation: CASRVRSQTNYGYTF.

The rearrangement joins TRBV5-4 to TRBJ2-5, with TRBD2 matching over 7 bases. The V gene's germline CDR1 is SGHNT and CDR2 YYREEE (reference sequence). J lost 2 bases, V lost 4 bases, and 8 bases had no gene match. CDR3 length: 15 residues. In DNA, the CDR3 is TGTGCCAGCAGCGCCCCTGGGACTACGCAAGAGACCCAGTACTTC. It yields the protein CASSAPGTTQETQYF. Complete variable domain (other parts from reference TRBV5-4 and TRBJ2-5): ETGVTQSPTHLIKTRGQQVTLRCSSQSGHNTVSWYQQALGQGPQFIFQYYREEENGRGNFPPRFSGLQFPNYSSELNVNALELDDSALYLCASSAPGTTQETQYFGPGTRLLVL.

This clone was observed a few times. The V gene is TRBV6-5, the J gene TRBJ1-5, with 7 bases matching TRBD1. This CDR3 comprises 15 residues. The V and J ends lost 5 bases and 5 bases, in that order; junction bases with no gene match: 9. In germline, CDR1 is MNHEY, CDR2 SVGAGI. The DNA of the CDR3 is TGTGCCAGCAGTACCAACAGGGGAGGCGATCAGCCCCAGCATTTT. Translated, it gives CASSTNRGGDQPQHF.

This clone appeared a single time. V is TRBV10-1 and J is TRBJ2-1, with 9 bases identical to TRBD1. From germline, CDR1 is WNHNN and CDR2 SYGVQD (reference sequence). The V and J ends lost 2 bases and 6 bases, in that order; junction bases with no gene match: 5. The CDR3 contains 15 residues. The CDR3 reads CASSEPGQGVNEQFF. Written as DNA, the CDR3 is TGCGCCAGCAGTGAGCCGGGACAGGGTGTCAATGAGCAGTTCTTC.

The chain combines TRBV10-3 with TRBJ1-5, with TRBD1 identical over 9 bases. The CDR3 has 15 amino acids. J gave up 6 bases and V 4 bases, and 7 bases lay outside the gene matches. Germline CDR1 reads ENHRY; CDR2 reads SYGVKD. This chain's CDR3 is CAISGRTGESQPQHF. CDR3 DNA: TGTGCCATCAGTGGGCGGACAGGGGAGAGTCAGCCCCAGCATTTT.